The rows below give T cell receptor beta chains drawn from one sample of a study of cytomegalovirus exposure and HLA in healthy donors. The protocol was immunoSEQ multiplex PCR, while the TCRdb copy is restricted to in-frame clones and leaves out a portion. The data contain roughly 230,000 clones, roughly 73% of them singletons. Sample: PBMCs. The receptors originated from a boy aged 10-17 years in good health and CMV-seronegative. The CDR3 runs from the conserved cysteine through the conserved F or W. The order of the fields is V gene, J gene, CDR3 protein.

TRBV2	TRBJ2-1	CASRVPSGTSGSNEQFF
TRBV7-9	TRBJ2-3	CSSSFLAKSTDTQYF
TRBV14	TRBJ1-1	CASSQELGGTEAFF
TRBV29-1	TRBJ1-1	CSVAGQGAFF
TRBV11-2	TRBJ2-5	CASSSNWGVETQYF
TRBV7-8	TRBJ1-2	CASSWDRDPYGYTF
TRBV5-1	TRBJ1-4	CASSPGRQGNEKLFF
TRBV25-1	TRBJ2-7	CASSEDTCEQYF
TRBV18	TRBJ1-2	CASSPDRGKGYTF
TRBV11-2	TRBJ2-7	CASSSPPGNYEQYF
TRBV6-5	TRBJ2-7	CASSRWGQLYYEQYF
TRBV10-3	TRBJ1-1	CAISDRGNTEAFF
TRBV6-1	TRBJ2-3	CASTATRGDTQYF
TRBV29-1	TRBJ1-5	CSVLARVGQPQHF
TRBV5-1	TRBJ2-5	CASSSDGIGETQYF
TRBV19	TRBJ1-2	CASSTPSGGPNGYTF
TRBV30	TRBJ1-2	CAWSVRQGSLLTF
TRBV27	TRBJ1-1	CASSSYLGQGWGSTEAFF
TRBV10-3	TRBJ1-5	CAIREGQGDDQPQHF
TRBV7-9	TRBJ1-1	CASSHRDRDTEAFF
TRBV10-3	TRBJ1-1	CAISERTGGTNTEAFF
TRBV19	TRBJ2-1	CASSRVAGGVDEQFF
TRBV5-4	TRBJ2-7	CASSLDGGKVYEQYF
TRBV5-1	TRBJ2-7	CASSQIQGNPYEQYF
TRBV7-8	TRBJ2-3	CASTQETSRTDTQYF
TRBV2	TRBJ1-4	CASSRDRAEEKLFF
TRBV5-1	TRBJ1-5	CASSLEGQGNQPQHF
TRBV29-1	TRBJ2-3	CSVRGLAGGTDTQYF
TRBV5-1	TRBJ2-5	CASTPLGQETQYF
TRBV7-9	TRBJ1-1	CASSLGGTPNTEAFF
TRBV5-8	TRBJ1-1	CASSLGGDEAFF
TRBV7-9	-	CASSSQRQDRMPYEQYF
TRBV2	TRBJ1-2	CASSLDRAYNYGYTF